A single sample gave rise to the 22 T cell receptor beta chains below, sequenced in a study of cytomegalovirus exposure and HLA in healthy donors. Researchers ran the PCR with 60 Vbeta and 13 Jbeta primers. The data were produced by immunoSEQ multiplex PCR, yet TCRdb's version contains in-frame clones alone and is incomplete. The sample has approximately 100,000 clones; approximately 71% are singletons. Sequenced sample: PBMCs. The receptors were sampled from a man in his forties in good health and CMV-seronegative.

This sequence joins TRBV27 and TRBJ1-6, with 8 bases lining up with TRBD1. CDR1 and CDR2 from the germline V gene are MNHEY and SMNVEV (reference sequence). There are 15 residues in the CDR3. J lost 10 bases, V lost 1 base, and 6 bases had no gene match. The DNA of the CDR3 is TGTGCCAGCAGTTTATTAGCAGGGGGCTGGTCACCCCTCCACTTT. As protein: CASSLLAGGWSPLHF.

CDR3 DNA: TGTGCCAGCAGTCCCGAGTATATGAACACTGAAGCTTTCTTT. Translated: CASSPEYMNTEAFF. V is TRBV6-5 and J is TRBJ1-1; D is unresolved. V lost 5 bases and J lost 0, with 10 bases in between. The V gene's germline CDR1 is MNHEY and CDR2 SVGAGI. The CDR3 is 14 amino acids.

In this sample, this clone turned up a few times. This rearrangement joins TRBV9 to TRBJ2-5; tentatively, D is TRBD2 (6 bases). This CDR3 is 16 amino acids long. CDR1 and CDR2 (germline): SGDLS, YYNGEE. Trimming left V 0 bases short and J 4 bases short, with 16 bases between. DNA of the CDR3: TGTGCCAGCAGCGTAGGCTCCTCGGGGGTCGGAGAGACCCAGTACTTC. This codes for CASSVGSSGVGETQYF.

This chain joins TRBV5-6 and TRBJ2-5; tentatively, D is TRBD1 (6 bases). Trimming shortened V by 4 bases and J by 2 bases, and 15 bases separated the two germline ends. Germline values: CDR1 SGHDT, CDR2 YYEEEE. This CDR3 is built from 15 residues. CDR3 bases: TGTGCCAGCAGCCCACCGGGACAAAGACAAGAGACCCAGTACTTC. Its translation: CASSPPGQRQETQYF.

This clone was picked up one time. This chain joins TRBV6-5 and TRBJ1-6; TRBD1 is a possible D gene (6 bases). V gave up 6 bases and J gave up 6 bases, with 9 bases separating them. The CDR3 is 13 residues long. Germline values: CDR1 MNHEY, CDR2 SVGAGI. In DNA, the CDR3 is TGTGCCAGCAGACAGGGTTTTAATTCACCCCTCCACTTT. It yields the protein CASRQGFNSPLHF.

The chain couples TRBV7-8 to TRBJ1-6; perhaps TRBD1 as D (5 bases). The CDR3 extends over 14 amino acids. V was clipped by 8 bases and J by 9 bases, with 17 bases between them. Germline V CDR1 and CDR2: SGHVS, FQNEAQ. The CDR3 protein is CASLGAGTLSPLHF. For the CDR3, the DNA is TGTGCCAGCTTAGGTGCTGGGACTCTTTCACCCCTCCACTTT.

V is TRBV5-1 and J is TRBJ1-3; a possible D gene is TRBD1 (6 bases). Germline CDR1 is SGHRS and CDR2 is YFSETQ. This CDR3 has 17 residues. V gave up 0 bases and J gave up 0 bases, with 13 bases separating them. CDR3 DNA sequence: TGCGCCAGCAGCTTGGACGGGACACCGAGCTCTGGAAACACCATATATTTT. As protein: CASSLDGTPSSGNTIYF. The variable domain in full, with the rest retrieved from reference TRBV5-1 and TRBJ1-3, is KAGVTQTPRYLIKTRGQQVTLSCSPISGHRSVSWYQQTPGQGLQFLFEYFSETQRNKGNFPGRFSGRQFSNSRSEMNVSTLELGDSALYLCASSLDGTPSSGNTIYFGEGSWLTVV.

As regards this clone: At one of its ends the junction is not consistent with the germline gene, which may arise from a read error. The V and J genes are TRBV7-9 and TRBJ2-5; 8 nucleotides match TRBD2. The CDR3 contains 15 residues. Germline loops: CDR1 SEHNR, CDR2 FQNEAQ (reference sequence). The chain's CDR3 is CSSSPWTGGEETQYF. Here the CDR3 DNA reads TGTTCCAGCAGCCCATGGACGGGGGGGGAAGAGACCCAGTACTTC.

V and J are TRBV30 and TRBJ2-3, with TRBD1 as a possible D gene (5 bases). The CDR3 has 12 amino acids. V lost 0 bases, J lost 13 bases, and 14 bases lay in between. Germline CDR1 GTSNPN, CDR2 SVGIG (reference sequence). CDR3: CAWSVGPFEEYF. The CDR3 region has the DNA TGTGCCTGGAGTGTGGGGCCTTTCGAGGAGTATTTT. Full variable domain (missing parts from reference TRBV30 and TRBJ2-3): SQTIHQWPATLVQPVGSPLSLECTVEGTSNPNLYWYRQAAGRGLQLLFYSVGIGQISSEVPQNLSASRPQDRQFILSSKKLLLSDSGFYLCAWSVGPFEEYFGPGTRLTVL.

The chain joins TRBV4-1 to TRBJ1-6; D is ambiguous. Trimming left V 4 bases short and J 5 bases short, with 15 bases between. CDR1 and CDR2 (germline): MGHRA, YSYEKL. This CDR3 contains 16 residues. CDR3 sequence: CASSRLAMGDNSPLHF. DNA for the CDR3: TGCGCCAGCAGCCGCCTAGCCATGGGCGATAATTCACCCCTCCACTTT.

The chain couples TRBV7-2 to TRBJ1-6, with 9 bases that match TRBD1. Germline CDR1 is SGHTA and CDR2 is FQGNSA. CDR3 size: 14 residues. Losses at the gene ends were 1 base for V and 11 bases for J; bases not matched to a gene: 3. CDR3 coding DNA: TGTGCCAGCAGCTTAGTAAGGACAGGGGCACCCCTCCACTTT. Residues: CASSLVRTGAPLHF.

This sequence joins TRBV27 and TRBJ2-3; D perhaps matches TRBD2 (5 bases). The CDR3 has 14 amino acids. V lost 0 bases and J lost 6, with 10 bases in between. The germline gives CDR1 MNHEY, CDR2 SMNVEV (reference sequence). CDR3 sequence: CASSLSGNWDTQYF. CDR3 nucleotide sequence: TGTGCCAGCAGTTTATCCGGGAACTGGGATACGCAGTATTTT.

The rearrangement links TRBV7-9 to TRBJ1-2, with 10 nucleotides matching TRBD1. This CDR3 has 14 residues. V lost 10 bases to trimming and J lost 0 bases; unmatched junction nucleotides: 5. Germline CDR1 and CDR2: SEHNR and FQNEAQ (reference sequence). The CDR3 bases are TGTGCCACAGGGGACAGGGGTCCTAACTATGGCTACACCTTC. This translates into CATGDRGPNYGYTF.

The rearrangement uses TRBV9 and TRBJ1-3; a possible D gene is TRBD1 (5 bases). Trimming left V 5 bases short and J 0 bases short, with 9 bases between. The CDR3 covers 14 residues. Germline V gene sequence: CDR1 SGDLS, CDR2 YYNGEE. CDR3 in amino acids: CASRGRDSGNTIYF. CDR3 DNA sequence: TGTGCCAGCAGAGGCAGGGACTCTGGAAACACCATATATTTT.

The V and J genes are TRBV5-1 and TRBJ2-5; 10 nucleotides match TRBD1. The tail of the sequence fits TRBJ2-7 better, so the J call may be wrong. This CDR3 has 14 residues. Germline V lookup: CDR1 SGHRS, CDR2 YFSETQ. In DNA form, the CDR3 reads TGCGCCAGCAGGGGACAGGGGAGCTCCTACGAGCAGTACTTC. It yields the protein CASRGQGSSYEQYF.

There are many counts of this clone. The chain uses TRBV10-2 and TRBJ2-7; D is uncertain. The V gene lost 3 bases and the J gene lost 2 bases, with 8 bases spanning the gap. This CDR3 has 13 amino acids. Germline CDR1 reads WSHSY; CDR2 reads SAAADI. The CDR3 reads CASSEQPTYEQYF. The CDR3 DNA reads TGCGCCAGCAGTGAACAGCCAACCTACGAGCAGTACTTC.

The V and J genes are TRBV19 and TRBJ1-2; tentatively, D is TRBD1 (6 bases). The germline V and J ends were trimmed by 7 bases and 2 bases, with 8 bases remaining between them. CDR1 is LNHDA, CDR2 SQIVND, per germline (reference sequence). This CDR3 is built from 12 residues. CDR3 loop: CASIGQNYGYTF. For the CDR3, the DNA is TGTGCCAGTATCGGACAGAACTATGGCTACACCTTC.

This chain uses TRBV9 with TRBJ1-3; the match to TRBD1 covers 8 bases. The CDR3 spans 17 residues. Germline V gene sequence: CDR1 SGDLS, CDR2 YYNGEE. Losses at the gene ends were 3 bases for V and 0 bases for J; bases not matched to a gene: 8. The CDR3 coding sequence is TGTGCCAGCAGCGGAGGGACAGGAATCAACTCTGGAAACACCATATATTTT. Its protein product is CASSGGTGINSGNTIYF.

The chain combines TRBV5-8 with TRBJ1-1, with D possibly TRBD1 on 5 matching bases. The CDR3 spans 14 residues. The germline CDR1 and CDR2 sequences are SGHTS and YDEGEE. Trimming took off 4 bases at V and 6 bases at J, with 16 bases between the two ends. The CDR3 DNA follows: TGTGCCAGCAGCCGTAGACCAGGGCTGGCTGAAGCTTTCTTT. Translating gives CASSRRPGLAEAFF.

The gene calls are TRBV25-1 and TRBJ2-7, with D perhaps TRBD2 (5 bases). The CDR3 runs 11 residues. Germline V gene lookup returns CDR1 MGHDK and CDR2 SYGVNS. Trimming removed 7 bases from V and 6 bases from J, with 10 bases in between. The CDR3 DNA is TGTGCCAGCACCCTTGGGAGCGAGCAGTACTTC. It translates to CASTLGSEQYF.

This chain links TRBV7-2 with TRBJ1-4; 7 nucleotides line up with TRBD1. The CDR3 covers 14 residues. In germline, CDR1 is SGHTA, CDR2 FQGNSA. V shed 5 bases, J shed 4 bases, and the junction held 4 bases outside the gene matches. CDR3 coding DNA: TGTGCCAGCAGCCCGACAGGGAATAATGAAAAACTGTTTTTT. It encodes CASSPTGNNEKLFF.

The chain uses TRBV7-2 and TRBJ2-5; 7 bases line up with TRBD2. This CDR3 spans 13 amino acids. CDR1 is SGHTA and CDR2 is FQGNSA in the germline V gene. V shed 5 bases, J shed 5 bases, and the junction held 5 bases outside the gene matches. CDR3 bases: TGTGCCAGCAGCCCTAGAGCGGGGGAGACCCAGTACTTC. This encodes CASSPRAGETQYF.